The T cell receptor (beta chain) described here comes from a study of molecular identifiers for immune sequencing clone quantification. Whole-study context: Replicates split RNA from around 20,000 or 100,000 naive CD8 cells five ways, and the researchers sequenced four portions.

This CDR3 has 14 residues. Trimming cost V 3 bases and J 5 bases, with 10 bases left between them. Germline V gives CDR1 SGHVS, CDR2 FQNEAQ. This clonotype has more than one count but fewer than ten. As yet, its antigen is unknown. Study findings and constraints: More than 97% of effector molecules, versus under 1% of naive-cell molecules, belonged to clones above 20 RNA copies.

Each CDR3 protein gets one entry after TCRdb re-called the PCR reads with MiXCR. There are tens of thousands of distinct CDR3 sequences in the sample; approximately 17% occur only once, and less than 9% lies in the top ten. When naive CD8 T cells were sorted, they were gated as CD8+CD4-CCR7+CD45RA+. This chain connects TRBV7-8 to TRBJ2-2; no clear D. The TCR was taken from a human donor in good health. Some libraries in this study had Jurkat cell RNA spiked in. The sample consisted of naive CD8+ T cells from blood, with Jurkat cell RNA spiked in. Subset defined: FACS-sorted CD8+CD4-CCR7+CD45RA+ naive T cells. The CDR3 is CASSFAFATGELFF. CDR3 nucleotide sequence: TGTGCCAGCAGCTTTGCCTTTGCTACCGGGGAGCTGTTTTTT.